The 22 T cell receptor beta chains below come from one sample, sequenced in a study of shared clonotypes between healthy human individuals. TCRdb's table, derived via immunoSEQ multiplex PCR, lists solely in-frame clones and lacks some. In the table there are roughly 1 million clones, around 76% of which are singletons. Material: memory CD4+ T cells sorted from blood. Stated subset: CD45RA-negative fraction. Receptor source: a man aged 18 to 29 in good health.

J is TRBJ2-2 and V is TRBV5-1; D is possibly TRBD1 (6 bases). The CDR3 spans 16 residues. Germline V gene lookup returns CDR1 SGHRS and CDR2 YFSETQ. V dropped 0 bases and J dropped 8 bases, with 17 bases sitting between them. CDR3 amino acids: CASSLDGQLVVGELFF. The CDR3 bases are TGCGCCAGCAGCTTGGACGGACAGCTTGTTGTAGGGGAGCTGTTTTTT.

The CDR3 region is CASSQGTGLETQYF. DNA for the CDR3: TGTGCCAGCAGCCAAGGGACGGGCTTGGAGACCCAGTACTTC. The chain recombines TRBV4-2 with TRBJ2-5, with D unresolved. The germline V gene has CDR1 LGHNA and CDR2 YNFKEQ. This CDR3 is built from 14 residues. V gave up 1 base and J gave up 5 bases, with 11 bases separating them.

The chain recombines TRBV5-4 with TRBJ2-1; TRBD2 matches 14 bases. This CDR3 is 16 amino acids long. Germline V gene sequence: CDR1 SGHNT, CDR2 YYREEE (reference sequence). The J segment lost 6 bases and the V segment lost 5 bases, leaving 7 bases of the junction unmatched. The CDR3 loop is CASRPGLAGVGNEQFF. CDR3 DNA: TGTGCCAGCAGGCCGGGACTAGCGGGAGTGGGCAATGAGCAGTTCTTC. Full variable domain (outside the CDR3, taken from reference TRBV5-4 and TRBJ2-1): ETGVTQSPTHLIKTRGQQVTLRCSSQSGHNTVSWYQQALGQGPQFIFQYYREEENGRGNFPPRFSGLQFPNYSSELNVNALELDDSALYLCASRPGLAGVGNEQFFGPGTRLTVL.

The chain links TRBV15 to TRBJ2-3; D gene ambiguous. Germline V gene sequence: CDR1 LNHNV, CDR2 YYDKDF (reference sequence). The CDR3 is 12 amino acids. Trimming took off 5 bases at V and 4 bases at J, with 7 bases between the two ends. CDR3 region: CATSLRADTQYF. Written as DNA, the CDR3 is TGTGCCACCAGCCTACGGGCAGATACGCAGTATTTT.

The rearrangement joins TRBV29-1 to TRBJ2-5; TRBD1 aligns across 8 bases. This CDR3 is built from 12 residues. V lost 6 bases and J lost 3; bases outside the gene matches: 3. Germline values: CDR1 SQVTM, CDR2 ANQGSEA. The CDR3 DNA sequence: TGCAGCGTATCGACAGGGGAAGAGACCCAGTACTTC. Its translation: CSVSTGEETQYF.

V and J are TRBV29-1 and TRBJ2-7, with a tentative D call TRBD1 (5 bases). Between the trimmed V and J ends, which lost 1 base and 7 bases, there was a span of 20 bases. Germline V lookup: CDR1 SQVTM, CDR2 ANQGSEA. The length of the CDR3 is 15 residues. The CDR3 coding sequence is TGCAGCGTTGAAGTTCGTGGCCAGGGAACGGGTGAGCAGTACTTC. Translating gives CSVEVRGQGTGEQYF.

The V call is TRBV9, the J call TRBJ2-1; perhaps D is TRBD1 or TRBD2 (6 bases each). Deletions cut 5 bases from V and 3 bases from J, with 15 bases between. Germline V CDR1 and CDR2: SGDLS, YYNGEE. The CDR3 consists of 15 residues. The CDR3 spells CASRGPGGDYNEQFF. CDR3 in DNA: TGTGCCAGCAGGGGCCCCGGGGGCGACTACAATGAGCAGTTCTTC.

The chain couples TRBV2 to TRBJ2-2; D gene uncertain. The V gene's germline CDR1 is SNHLY and CDR2 FYNNEI. The CDR3 is made up of 12 amino acids. The V end was cut by 6 bases, the J end by 7 bases, with 9 bases between. The DNA for the CDR3 is TGTGCCAGCAGCGCGTATGTCGGGGAGCTGTTTTTT. This sequence encodes CASSAYVGELFF. Full variable domain (remainder filled in from reference TRBV2 and TRBJ2-2): EPEVTQTPSHQVTQMGQEVILRCVPISNHLYFYWYRQILGQKVEFLVSFYNNEISEKSEIFDDQFSVERPDGSNFTLKIRSTKLEDSAMYFCASSAYVGELFFGEGSRLTVL.

The V call is TRBV6-6, the J call TRBJ1-1; D gene ambiguous. Germline V gene lookup returns CDR1 MNHNY and CDR2 SVGAGI (reference sequence). V gave up 4 bases and J gave up 1 base, with 4 bases separating them. The CDR3 sequence is 12 residues long. CDR3 sequence (DNA): TGTGCCAGCAGTTCCGGGAACACTGAAGCTTTCTTT. It yields the protein CASSSGNTEAFF.

The V and J genes are TRBV10-3 and TRBJ1-2, with D perhaps TRBD1 (5 bases). There are 14 residues in the CDR3. CDR1 and CDR2 (germline): ENHRY, SYGVKD. Trimming removed 11 bases from V and 0 bases from J, with 16 bases in between. CDR3 residues: CAVVGDPPNYGYTF. The CDR3 nucleotides are TGTGCCGTCGTGGGGGACCCCCCTAACTATGGCTACACCTTC.

The rearrangement joins TRBV11-2 to TRBJ2-1; D might be TRBD1 or TRBD2, each matching 5 bases. CDR3 length: 17 amino acids. Germline CDR1 SGHAT, CDR2 FQNNGV. V lost 1 base and J lost 8, with 21 bases in between. DNA of the CDR3: TGTGCCAGCAGCTTAGGTCGTTCGAGTTGGGGGAAAGATGAGCAGTTCTTC. Protein sequence: CASSLGRSSWGKDEQFF.

With regard to this clone: This CDR3 is also generated by other DNA sequences in the sample. The CDR3 loop reads CASSFGQNTEAFF. CDR3 DNA: TGCGCCAGCAGCTTTGGACAGAACACTGAAGCTTTCTTT. V is TRBV5-1 and J is TRBJ1-1; D may be TRBD1 (5 bases). V lost 2 bases, J lost 1 base, and 6 bases lay in between. The CDR3 runs to 13 residues. CDR1 is SGHRS, CDR2 YFSETQ, per germline. The variable domain in full, with the rest retrieved from reference TRBV5-1 and TRBJ1-1, is KAGVTQTPRYLIKTRGQQVTLSCSPISGHRSVSWYQQTPGQGLQFLFEYFSETQRNKGNFPGRFSGRQFSNSRSEMNVSTLELGDSALYLCASSFGQNTEAFFGQGTRLTVV.

This clone appeared once. Within the sample, other DNA sequences also encode this same CDR3. The rearrangement uses TRBV30 and TRBJ2-3; D remains unclear. The V end lost 4 bases, the J end lost 1 base, and 3 bases lay between the germline ends. Germline CDR1 is GTSNPN and CDR2 is SVGIG (reference sequence). The CDR3 runs to 11 residues. The CDR3 nucleotides are TGTGCCTGGACTGGCACAGATACGCAGTATTTT. Amino acids: CAWTGTDTQYF.

This clone has a handful of counts. The chain couples TRBV5-4 to TRBJ2-2, with 7 bases identical to TRBD2. The CDR3 runs to 15 residues. Germline V gene lookup returns CDR1 SGHNT and CDR2 YYREEE (reference sequence). V shed 4 bases and J 4 bases; nucleotides not matched to a gene: 7. The CDR3 region is CASSPSGTITGELFF. DNA of the CDR3: TGTGCCAGCAGCCCCTCCGGGACTATCACCGGGGAGCTGTTTTTT.

The CDR3 DNA reads TGTGCCAGCACTGGACAGGGGCCGGGTTACGGCTACACCTTC. This encodes CASTGQGPGYGYTF. The chain recombines TRBV6-5 with TRBJ1-2; 9 bases map to TRBD1. Losses at the gene ends were 7 bases for V and 8 bases for J; bases not matched to a gene: 11. Looked up from germline, CDR1 is MNHEY and CDR2 is SVGAGI. This CDR3 comprises 14 residues.

The rearrangement uses TRBV7-8 and TRBJ1-1; 10 positions match TRBD1. V trimming: 7 bases; J trimming: 1 base; junction bases outside the gene matches: 9. Germline CDR1 reads SGHVS; CDR2 reads FQNEAQ. There are 16 residues in the CDR3. CDR3 in DNA: TGTGCCAGCACAGGACAGGGGGATCGGGCGAACACTGAAGCTTTCTTT. This codes for CASTGQGDRANTEAFF. Based on the CDR3 plus reference TRBV7-8 and TRBJ1-1, the full variable domain is GAGVSQSPRYKVAKRGQDVALRCDPISGHVSLFWYQQALGQGPEFLTYFQNEAQLDKSGLPSDRFFAERPEGSVSTLKIQRTQQEDSAVYLCASTGQGDRANTEAFFGQGTRLTVV.

The rearrangement uses TRBV11-2 and TRBJ1-4; the D gene is possibly TRBD1 (5 bases). Germline CDR1 and CDR2: SGHAT and FQNNGV. V lost 1 base, J lost 0 bases, and 12 bases lay in between. The CDR3 runs to 17 residues. CDR3 DNA: TGTGCCAGCAGCTTAGCGGGGCCAGCTGCAACTAATGAAAAACTGTTTTTT. Encoded protein: CASSLAGPAATNEKLFF.

The rearrangement uses TRBV7-2 and TRBJ1-4; 7 positions agree with TRBD1. The germline CDR1 and CDR2 sequences are SGHTA and FQGNSA. After removal of 5 bases from V and 2 bases from J, the junction contained 8 bases not matched to a gene. There are 16 residues in the CDR3. The CDR3 loop reads CASSLGQAGTNEKLFF. The CDR3, as DNA: TGTGCCAGCAGCCTCGGACAGGCCGGGACTAATGAAAAACTGTTTTTT.

This clone was detected ten times or more. The CDR3 loop is CASSRGTAEPLFF. In nucleotides, the CDR3 is TGTGCCAGCTCCCGCGGGACGGCAGAACCCCTGTTTTTT. The gene calls are TRBV18 and TRBJ1-4, with a tentative D call TRBD1 (5 bases). The germline V and J ends were trimmed by 6 bases and 14 bases, with 19 bases remaining between them. Germline loops: CDR1 KGHSH, CDR2 LQKENI. The CDR3 has 13 residues.

The V call is TRBV7-2, the J call TRBJ2-7; D unclear. Germline V gene lookup returns CDR1 SGHTA and CDR2 FQGNSA. V lost 4 bases, J lost 4 bases, and 14 bases lay in between. The CDR3 is 14 amino acids. The CDR3 loop is CASSSSLTAYEQYF. As DNA, the CDR3 is TGTGCCAGCAGCTCCAGTCTTACAGCTTACGAGCAGTACTTC.

The chain uses TRBV2 and TRBJ1-5; no firm D call. The CDR3 covers 16 residues. Trimming pared 6 bases from V and 1 base from J, leaving 16 bases between. Germline assignment: CDR1 SNHLY and CDR2 FYNNEI. Written as DNA, the CDR3 is TGTGCCAGCAGCGAAAGGACGGTGGGAAGCAATCAGCCCCAGCATTTT. Translating gives CASSERTVGSNQPQHF.

The V call is TRBV30, the J call TRBJ2-2; a weak D match, TRBD1 (6 bases). The germline V gene has CDR1 GTSNPN and CDR2 SVGIG (reference sequence). CDR3 size: 16 residues. Deletions cut 4 bases from V and 1 base from J, with 16 bases between. In nucleotides, the CDR3 is TGTGCCTGGAAGACACAGGGCCGAGAGAACACCGGGGAGCTGTTTTTT. It is translated as CAWKTQGRENTGELFF.